The T cell receptor (beta chain) described here comes from a study of cytomegalovirus exposure and HLA in healthy donors. V lost 4 bases, J lost 8 bases, and 12 bases lay in between. The CDR3 covers 12 residues. Germline lookup yields CDR1 GTSNPN and CDR2 SVGIG (reference sequence). This clone was seen more than once but under ten times. Donors were nominally healthy when sampled, though unrecorded immune exposures were likely. PCR was performed using 60 Vbeta and 13 Jbeta primers. Profiled with immunoSEQ multiplex PCR; TCRdb holds only in-frame clones, not every one. The table records some 140,000 clones, 70% to 80% of them present only once.

Sequenced input: PBMCs. The sequence was obtained from a man younger than 45 in good health and CMV-seronegative. J is TRBJ2-1 and V is TRBV30, with D perhaps TRBD2 (5 bases). CDR3 sequence: CAWNPGNYEQFF. CDR3 sequence (DNA): TGTGCCTGGAACCCGGGGAACTATGAGCAGTTCTTC. Variable domain in full (rest from reference TRBV30 and TRBJ2-1): SQTIHQWPATLVQPVGSPLSLECTVEGTSNPNLYWYRQAAGRGLQLLFYSVGIGQISSEVPQNLSASRPQDRQFILSSKKLLLSDSGFYLCAWNPGNYEQFFGPGTRLTVL.